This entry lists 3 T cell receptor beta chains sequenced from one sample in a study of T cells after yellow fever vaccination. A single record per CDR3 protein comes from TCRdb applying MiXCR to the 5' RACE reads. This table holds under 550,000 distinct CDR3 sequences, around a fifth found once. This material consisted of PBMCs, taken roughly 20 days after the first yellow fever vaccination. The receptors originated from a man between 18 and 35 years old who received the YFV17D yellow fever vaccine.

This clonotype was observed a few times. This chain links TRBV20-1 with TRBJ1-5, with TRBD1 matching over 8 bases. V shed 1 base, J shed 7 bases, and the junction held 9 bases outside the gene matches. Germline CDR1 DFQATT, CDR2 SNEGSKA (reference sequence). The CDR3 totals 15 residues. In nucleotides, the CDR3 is TGCAGTGCTAGAGCTAACAGGGGGGAGGGACAGCCCCAGCATTTT. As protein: CSARANRGEGQPQHF.

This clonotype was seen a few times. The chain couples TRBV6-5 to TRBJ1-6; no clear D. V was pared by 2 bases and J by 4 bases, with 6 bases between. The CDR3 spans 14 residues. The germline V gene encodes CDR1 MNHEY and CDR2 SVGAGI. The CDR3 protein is CASSYGLYNSPLHF. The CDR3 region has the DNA TGTGCCAGCAGTTACGGGCTATATAATTCACCCCTCCACTTT.

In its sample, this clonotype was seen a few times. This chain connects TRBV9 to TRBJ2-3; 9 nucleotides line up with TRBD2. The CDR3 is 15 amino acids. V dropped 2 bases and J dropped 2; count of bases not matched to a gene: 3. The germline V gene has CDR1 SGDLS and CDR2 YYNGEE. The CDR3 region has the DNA TGTGCCAGCAGCGTCGCGGGGGGGCACACAGATACGCAGTATTTT. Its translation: CASSVAGGHTDTQYF.